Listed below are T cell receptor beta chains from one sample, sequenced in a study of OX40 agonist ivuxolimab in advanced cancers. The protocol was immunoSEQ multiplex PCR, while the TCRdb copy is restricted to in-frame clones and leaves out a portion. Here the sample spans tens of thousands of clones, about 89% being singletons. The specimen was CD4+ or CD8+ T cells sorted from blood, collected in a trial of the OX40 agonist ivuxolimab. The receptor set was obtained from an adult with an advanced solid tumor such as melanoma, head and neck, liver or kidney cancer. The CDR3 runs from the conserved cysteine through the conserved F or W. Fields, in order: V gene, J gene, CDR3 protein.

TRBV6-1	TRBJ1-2	CASSENRGYTF
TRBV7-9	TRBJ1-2	CASSLADGAYGYTF
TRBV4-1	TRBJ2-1	CASSQAYNEQFF
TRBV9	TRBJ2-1	CASSVDGGPYNEQFF
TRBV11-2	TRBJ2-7	CASSIGQGAYEQYF
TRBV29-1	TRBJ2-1	CSVEGLAGDNEQFF
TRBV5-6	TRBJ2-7	CASSLLQGVTYEQYF
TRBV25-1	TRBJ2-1	CASSDPALAGGYNEQFF
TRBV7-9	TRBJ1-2	CASRTGDPVYGYTF
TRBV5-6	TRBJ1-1	CASSLEQVDTEAFF
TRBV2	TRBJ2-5	CASSEAGRARGETQYF
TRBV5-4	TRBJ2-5	CASSYGTQETQYF
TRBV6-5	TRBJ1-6	CASSYSGQYNSPLHF
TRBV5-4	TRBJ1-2	CASSLGGNYGYTF
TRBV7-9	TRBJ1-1	CATTGGVTEAFF
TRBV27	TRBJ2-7	CAISDRTYEQYF
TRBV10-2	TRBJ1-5	CASSEGQVSNQPQHF
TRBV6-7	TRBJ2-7	CASSYSNSGYTPPDEQYF
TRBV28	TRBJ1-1	CASSFTGGGAFF
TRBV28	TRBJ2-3	CASSFTLDIGDTQYF
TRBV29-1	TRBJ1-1	CSGGAGTEAFF
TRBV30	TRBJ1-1	CAWSVRGIGLPNTEAFF
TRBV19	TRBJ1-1	CASSSTGTFTEAFF
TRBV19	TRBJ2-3	CASSEGWATDTQYF
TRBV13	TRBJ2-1	CASSFREYNEQFF
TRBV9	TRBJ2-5	CASSVGRGDGETQYF
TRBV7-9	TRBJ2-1	CASSSGQGFTIEQFF
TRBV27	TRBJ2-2	CASSLVPGLIGELFF